The 10 T cell receptor beta chains below all came from one sample that was sequenced in a study of Graves' ophthalmopathy and Graves' hyperthyroidism. The authors amplified TCR beta CDR3 regions, and they did so from RNA transcripts for repertoire sequencing. Second-round multiplex PCR followed a first-round RT-PCR using HTBI primers. From the multiplex PCR reads, TCRdb called clonotypes with MiXCR, one entry per CDR3 protein. This table holds 300,000 to 450,000 distinct CDR3 sequences, about a sixth found once. The sample consisted of peripheral blood. The receptors derive from an adult woman with stable Graves' hyperthyroidism.

This clonotype was detected ten times or more. The rearrangement links TRBV6-2 or TRBV6-3 to TRBJ1-5, with 7 bases aligning to TRBD1. Germline V gene lookup returns CDR1 MNHEY and CDR2 SVGEGT. The CDR3 is made up of 19 amino acids. Losses at the gene ends were 7 bases for V and 4 bases for J; bases not matched to a gene: 22. The CDR3 nucleotides read TGTGCCAGCACTTCGGGGCCCGCCGGGACAGCCTTACAGAATCAGCCCCAGCATTTT. Protein: CASTSGPAGTALQNQPQHF.

The table lists this clonotype with a few counts. The rearrangement uses TRBV12-3 or TRBV12-4 and TRBJ2-3, with D possibly TRBD2 on 6 matching bases. V dropped 5 bases and J dropped 8 bases, with 20 bases sitting between them. CDR3 length: 15 residues. The CDR3 DNA follows: TGTGCCAGCAGTCCCCGGGACTCTCCCTCGCGTACGCAGTATTTT. Translated, it gives CASSPRDSPSRTQYF.

This clonotype appeared many times. V gene TRBV29-1 combines with J gene TRBJ1-3, with 7 bases that match TRBD1. This CDR3 comprises 16 residues. V was pared by 6 bases and J by 0 bases, with 11 bases of the junction left unmatched. The germline CDR1 and CDR2 sequences are SQVTM and ANQGSEA. This CDR3 reads CSVTGIEKPSGNTIYF. The CDR3 coding sequence is TGCAGCGTGACAGGGATAGAAAAGCCCTCTGGAAACACCATATATTTT.

This clonotype came up many times. This rearrangement joins TRBV20-1 to TRBJ2-7, with unresolved D. The ends were cut back, 8 bases at V and 4 bases at J, with 21 bases in the middle. Germline loops: CDR1 DFQATT, CDR2 SNEGSKA (reference sequence). This CDR3 spans 14 amino acids. The CDR3, as DNA: TGCAGTACGGACGGCGAACTGAAGTCGTACGAGCAGTACTTC. Translated: CSTDGELKSYEQYF.

In its sample, this clonotype was seen many times. The rearrangement joins TRBV5-1 to TRBJ2-2; 11 bases are shared with TRBD1. Germline V gene lookup returns CDR1 SGHRS and CDR2 YFSETQ. V shed 4 bases and J 5 bases; nucleotides not matched to a gene: 7. The CDR3 spans 16 residues. The DNA for the CDR3 is TGCGCCAGCAGCATTCGGACAGGGGGCTTGACCGGGGAGCTGTTTTTT. The encoded protein is CASSIRTGGLTGELFF.

The chain is built from TRBV4-3 and TRBJ2-7, with 7 bases matching TRBD1. With 0 bases clipped from V and 0 bases from J, the junction kept 5 bases outside the gene matches. Germline V lookup: CDR1 LGHNA, CDR2 YSLEER. The CDR3 loop spans 16 amino acids. The CDR3 coding sequence is TGCGCCAGCAGCCAAGATTACGGGACAGCCTCCTACGAGCAGTACTTC. Translated, it gives CASSQDYGTASYEQYF.

This clonotype was counted at least ten times. The chain uses TRBV2 and TRBJ2-7, with TRBD1 matching over 8 bases. CDR3 size: 14 residues. J was trimmed by 4 bases and V by 1 base; bases with no gene match: 3. The germline gives CDR1 SNHLY, CDR2 FYNNEI. For the CDR3, the DNA is TGTGCCAGCAGTGAAGTTACAGGGGGGTACGAGCAGTACTTC. Protein product: CASSEVTGGYEQYF.

This clonotype was detected only a few times. The chain employs TRBV3-1 and TRBJ2-2; no reliable D call. CDR1 is LGHDT, CDR2 YNNKEL, per germline (reference sequence). CDR3 length equals 13 residues. V was pared by 4 bases and J by 4 bases, with 7 bases between. CDR3 loop: CASSPDFTGELFF. CDR3 nucleotide sequence: TGTGCCAGCAGCCCAGACTTCACCGGGGAGCTGTTTTTT.

This clonotype was recorded many times. The chain carries TRBV19 and TRBJ2-5, with D possibly called TRBD1 or TRBD2 (5 bases each). The germline V and J ends were trimmed by 5 bases and 5 bases, with 15 bases remaining between them. Germline assignment: CDR1 LNHDA and CDR2 SQIVND (reference sequence). The CDR3 runs 14 residues. CDR3 DNA: TGTGCCAGTAGTTCCTGGGGGTATCGGGAGACCCAGTACTTC. Amino acid sequence: CASSSWGYRETQYF.

This clonotype appeared many times. This chain joins TRBV6-2 or TRBV6-3 and TRBJ2-7; the match to TRBD2 covers 10 bases. Germline V gene lookup returns CDR1 MNHEY and CDR2 SVGEGT. With 4 bases clipped from V and 0 bases from J, the junction kept 3 bases outside the gene matches. There are 15 residues in the CDR3. Here the CDR3 reads CASSSGLAYSYEQYF. The CDR3 bases are TGTGCCAGCAGTTCGGGACTAGCGTACTCCTACGAGCAGTACTTC.